This T cell receptor (beta chain) derives from a study of shared clonotypes between healthy human individuals. Deletions cut 1 base from V and 3 bases from J, with 10 bases between. CDR1 is SGHDN and CDR2 is FVKESK in the germline V gene. There are 15 residues in the CDR3. Findings and caveats of the study: An expected dependence of interdonor clonotype sharing on sequencing depth was noted. Several donors had about 5.1% of their naive CD4 clonotypes in common. Generation probability values for non-shared clonotypes were lower than those for clonotypes shared by all four donors.

Naive CD8 cells lacked CD45RO, underwent positive selection for CCR7 and left out terminally differentiated effector memory CD45RA+ cells. Note on this clone: What it binds is not known.

TCRdb's table, derived via immunoSEQ multiplex PCR, lists solely in-frame clones and lacks some. Of about 2.1 million clones in the sample, 85% to 95% were seen once. The TCR originated in a man aged 18 to 30 in good health. Some clones in this sample may be carry-over from other donors' samples. V usage is TRBV14 and J usage is TRBJ2-1; D is perhaps TRBD2 (5 bases). Sequences were obtained from naive CD8+ T cells from PBMCs. The CDR3 sequence is CASSQGAGFYNEQFF. As DNA, the CDR3 is TGTGCCAGCAGCCAAGGGGCGGGTTTCTACAATGAGCAGTTCTTC.